The 14 T cell receptor beta chains given below trace back to one sample, sequenced in a study of tumor-infiltrating lymphocytes in primary liver carcinoma. Germline DNA was extracted alongside blood RNA, which was obtained from unsorted whole blood. TCR beta cDNA was prepared out of roughly 520 ng total RNA by means of a constant-region primer. Slightly modified ARM-PCR with three nested multiplex PCR rounds yielded TCR beta libraries. Forward primers for TRBV1-TRBV30 and a C-beta reverse primer served the first two PCR rounds, at around 11 cycles each. MiXCR, run by TCRdb on the multiplex PCR reads, gives a single entry per CDR3 protein. Counted here are hundreds of thousands of distinct CDR3 sequences, roughly 60% occurring once; the ten biggest clones make up over 15%. Sequencing was done on a sample of peripheral blood. The receptors were sampled from a woman aged 25 to 39 with primary liver carcinoma and hepatitis B virus infection.

The genes are TRBV20-1 and TRBJ2-7; TRBD2 is a possible D gene (6 bases). Germline CDR1 DFQATT, CDR2 SNEGSKA (reference sequence). CDR3 size: 14 residues. V was shortened by 2 bases and J by 4 bases, with 15 bases between the two germline ends. For the CDR3, the DNA is TGCAGTGCTAGAAACTCGCTAGCGCGGTACGAGCAGTACTTC. Its protein is CSARNSLARYEQYF.

With respect to this clonotype: This may come from a read error, since a much larger clone is one base off. The missing conserved phenylalanine or tryptophan at the end of this CDR3 makes a read error likely. This chain connects TRBV6-5 to TRBJ2-5, with unresolved D. The V end was cut by 4 bases, the J end by 9 bases, with 9 bases between. Per germline, CDR1 MNHEY and CDR2 SVGAGI. CDR3 length: 11 residues. The CDR3 nucleotides read TGTGCCAGCAGTTTCGGAGTGGCCCAGTACCTC. Its protein product is CASSFGVAQYL.

As to this clonotype: At one boundary the junction diverges from the germline segment, which might be a read error. V gene TRBV5-6 combines with J gene TRBJ1-5; the D gene is possibly TRBD1 (6 bases). Germline V gene data show CDR1 as SGHDT and CDR2 as YYEEEE. This CDR3 region has 15 residues. As DNA, the CDR3 is TGTACCAGCAGCTCTACTTGGGGGGGCGATCAGCCCCAGCATTTT. Protein: CTSSSTWGGDQPQHF.

This clonotype occurred many times. The chain uses TRBV6-5 and TRBJ1-2; D not resolved. CDR1 and CDR2 from the germline V gene are MNHEY and SVGAGI. Trimming stripped 2 bases from V and 3 bases from J, with 7 bases between. The CDR3 consists of 13 residues. The CDR3 reads CASSYRAHYGYTF. CDR3 nucleotide sequence: TGTGCCAGCAGTTACCGGGCCCACTATGGCTACACCTTC.

The chain has TRBV2 and TRBJ1-5; weak D call: TRBD1 (6 bases). Germline CDR1 SNHLY, CDR2 FYNNEI. This CDR3 region has 15 residues. Trimming took off 6 bases at V and 5 bases at J, with 17 bases between the two ends. CDR3 sequence reads: CASSRLTGSDQPQHF. CDR3 nucleotides: TGTGCCAGCAGCCGACTGACAGGTTCCGATCAGCCCCAGCATTTT.

This clonotype appeared a single time. Since no conserved phenylalanine or tryptophan closes the CDR3, a read error is the likely cause. The V and J genes are TRBV6-5 and TRBJ2-3; D remains unclear. The CDR3 contains 15 residues. Per the germline V gene, CDR1 is MNHEY and CDR2 is SVGAGI. The CDR3 DNA follows: TGTGCCAGCAGCCTAAGTAAGGTTAGCAAAGATACGCAGTATGTT. Translating it yields CASSLSKVSKDTQYV.

Details on this clonotype: Relative to the germline gene, one junction end is altered; a read error may explain this. V gene TRBV10-3 combines with J gene TRBJ1-2; D is uncertain. Germline values: CDR1 ENHRY, CDR2 SYGVKD. CDR3 size: 13 residues. The CDR3 DNA reads TGTGCCATCAGGGCCGGGCAAGTCTATGACTACACCTTC. Translation: CAIRAGQVYDYTF.

This chain uses TRBV12-3 or TRBV12-4 with TRBJ1-5; D remains ambiguous. This CDR3 is 12 amino acids long. V lost 6 bases and J 11 bases, leaving 14 bases between the germline ends. CDR3 coding DNA: TGTGCCAGCAGCCCCGTGACGGATACCCAGCATTTT. Its protein is CASSPVTDTQHF.

As concerns this clonotype: A read error may produce the germline difference seen at one junction end. The chain combines TRBV4-1 with TRBJ2-6; the D call may be TRBD1 or TRBD2 (5 bases each). CDR3 length: 17 residues. The V gene's germline CDR1 is MGHRA and CDR2 YSYEKL. The CDR3 protein is CASRGLAVGSGAIVLTF. The CDR3 region has the DNA TGCGCCAGCAGGGGGCTAGCCGTTGGCTCTGGGGCCATCGTCCTGACTTTC.

This clonotype came up a few times. V and J are TRBV5-4 and TRBJ2-7, with D possibly being TRBD2 (5 bases). CDR1 is SGHNT, CDR2 YYREEE, per germline (reference sequence). This CDR3 is built from 14 residues. With 2 bases removed from V and 5 bases from J, the gap between germline ends came to 14 bases. The CDR3 coding sequence is TGTGCCAGCAGCTTCGGAGTGGGAGTCGACGAGCAGTACTTC. Translated, it gives CASSFGVGVDEQYF.

With regard to this clonotype: This may come from a read error, since a much larger clone is one base off. The chain joins TRBV12-3 or TRBV12-4 to TRBJ2-7; possible D gene TRBD1, 5 bases. The V end was cut by 1 base, the J end by 3 bases, with 10 bases between. CDR3 length: 14 amino acids. CDR3 DNA sequence: TGTGCCAGCAGTTTAGGAGACAGCCACTACGAGCAGTACTTC. It specifies CASSLGDSHYEQYF.

Ten or more counts support this clonotype. The CDR3 DNA follows: TGCGCCAGCAGCCTCCGGGGGACAGGGGACACCGGGGAGCTGTTTTTT. It translates to CASSLRGTGDTGELFF. The chain carries TRBV4-1 and TRBJ2-2, with 10 bases lining up with TRBD1. CDR1 and CDR2 from the germline V gene are MGHRA and YSYEKL. The CDR3 is 16 residues long. J gave up 3 bases and V 4 bases, and 5 bases lay outside the gene matches.

The V call is TRBV5-1, the J call TRBJ2-5; 11 bases fit TRBD2. The CDR3 is made up of 18 amino acids. V lost 1 base to trimming and J lost 2 bases; unmatched junction nucleotides: 10. CDR1 is SGHRS, CDR2 YFSETQ, per germline. The CDR3 loop reads CASSLPTGTSGVQETQYF. The DNA of the CDR3 is TGCGCCAGCAGCTTGCCTACCGGGACTAGCGGCGTTCAAGAGACCCAGTACTTC.

V and J are TRBV29-1 and TRBJ2-1; weak D call: TRBD1 (5 bases). CDR3 size: 12 residues. V lost 7 bases and J lost 8, with 15 bases in between. Germline CDR1 is SQVTM and CDR2 is ANQGSEA. CDR3 in DNA: TGCAGCGCAGCCAGACAGCGACATGAGCAGTTCTTC. Its translation is CSAARQRHEQFF.